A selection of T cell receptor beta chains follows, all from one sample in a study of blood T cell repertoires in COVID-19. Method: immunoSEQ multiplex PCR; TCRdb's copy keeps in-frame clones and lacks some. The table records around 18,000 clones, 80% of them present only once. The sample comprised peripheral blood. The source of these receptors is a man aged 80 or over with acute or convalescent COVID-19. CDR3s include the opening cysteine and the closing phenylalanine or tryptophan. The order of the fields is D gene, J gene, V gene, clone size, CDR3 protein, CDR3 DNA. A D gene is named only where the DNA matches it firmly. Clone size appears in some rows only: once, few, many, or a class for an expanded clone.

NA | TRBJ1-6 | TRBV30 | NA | CAWDRGAGFTPLHF | TGTGCCTGGGACCGCGGTGCGGGCTTTACACCCCTCCACTTT
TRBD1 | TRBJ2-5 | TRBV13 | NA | CASSHYRGRRETQYF | TGTGCCAGCAGCCATTACAGGGGAAGAAGAGAGACCCAGTACTTC
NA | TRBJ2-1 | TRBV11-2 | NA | CASSPGVLANEQFF | TGTGCCAGCAGCCCAGGGGTCTTGGCCAATGAGCAGTTCTTC
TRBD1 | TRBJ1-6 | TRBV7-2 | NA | CASSSPGTGTSPLHF | TGTGCCAGCAGCTCCCCCGGGACAGGGACATCACCCCTCCACTTT
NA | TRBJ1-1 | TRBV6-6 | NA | CASVSHTEAFF | TGTGCCAGCGTCTCTCACACTGAAGCTTTCTTT
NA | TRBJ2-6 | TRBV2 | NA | CASSAQSSGANVLTF | TGTGCCAGCAGTGCACAGAGCTCTGGGGCCAACGTCCTGACTTTC
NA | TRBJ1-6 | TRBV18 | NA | CASSPRAGINSPLHF | TGTGCCAGCTCACCACGGGCAGGGATTAATTCACCCCTCCACTTT
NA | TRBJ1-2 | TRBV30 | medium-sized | CACLPTFNYGYTF | TGTGCCTGCCTCCCGACATTTAACTATGGCTACACCTTC
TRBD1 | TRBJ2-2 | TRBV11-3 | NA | CASSPGSGTGRSGELFF | TGTGCCAGCAGCCCCGGGTCCGGGACAGGGCGATCCGGGGAGCTGTTTTTT
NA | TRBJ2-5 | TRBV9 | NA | CASSVGLGQTQETQYF | TGTGCCAGCAGCGTAGGGCTTGGACAGACACAAGAGACCCAGTACTTC
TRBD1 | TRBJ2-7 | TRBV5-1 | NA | CASMPGQGGLGQYF | TGCGCCAGCATGCCGGGACAGGGTGGTTTGGGGCAGTACTTC
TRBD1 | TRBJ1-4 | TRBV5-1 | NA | CASSGDYTGQGGKLFF | TGCGCCAGCAGCGGGGATTATACCGGACAGGGGGGAAAACTGTTTTTT
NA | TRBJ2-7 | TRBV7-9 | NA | CASSQNLGTYEQYF | TGTGCCAGCAGCCAAAACCTCGGGACCTACGAGCAGTACTTC
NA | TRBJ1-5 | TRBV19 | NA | CATALQVNQPQHF | TGTGCCACCGCCCTGCAGGTCAATCAGCCCCAGCATTTT
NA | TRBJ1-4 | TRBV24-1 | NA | CATSRGPPDAKLFF | TGTGCCACCAGCAGGGGCCCCCCAGATGCGAAACTGTTTTTT
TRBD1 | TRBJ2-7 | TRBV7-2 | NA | CASSLGTASTYEQYF | TGTGCCAGCAGCTTGGGGACAGCATCTACCTACGAGCAGTACTTC
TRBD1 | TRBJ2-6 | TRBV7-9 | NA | CASQGAGANVLTF | TGTGCCAGCCAGGGGGCCGGGGCCAACGTCCTGACTTTC
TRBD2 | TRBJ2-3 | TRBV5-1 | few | CASSGGVAGLGTQYF | TGCGCCAGCAGTGGAGGGGTAGCGGGGTTGGGTACGCAGTATTTT
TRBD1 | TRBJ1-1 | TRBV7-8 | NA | CASSPRGRLNTEAFF | TGTGCCAGCAGCCCCAGGGGGAGGTTGAACACTGAAGCTTTCTTT
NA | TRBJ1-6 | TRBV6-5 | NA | CASSYDSSYNSPLHF | TGTGCCAGCAGTTACGATAGCTCCTATAATTCACCCCTCCACTTT
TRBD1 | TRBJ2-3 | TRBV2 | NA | CASSLRTGTLTDTQYF | TGTGCCAGCAGTTTAAGGACAGGGACACTCACAGATACGCAGTATTTT
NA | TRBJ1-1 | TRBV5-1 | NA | CASSSGTMNTEAFF | TGCGCCAGCAGCTCCGGGACAATGAACACTGAAGCTTTCTTT
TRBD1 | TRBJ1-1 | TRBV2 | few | CASCRGPFSNTEAFF | TGTGCCAGCTGTAGGGGGCCTTTTTCGAACACTGAAGCTTTCTTT
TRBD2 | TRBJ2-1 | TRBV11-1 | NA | CASSPRTSGGGSEQFF | TGTGCCAGCAGCCCGCGGACTAGCGGGGGGGGCAGTGAGCAGTTCTTC
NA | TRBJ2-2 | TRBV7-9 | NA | CASSSQHYTGELFF | TGTGCCAGCAGCTCACAGCATTACACCGGGGAGCTGTTTTTT
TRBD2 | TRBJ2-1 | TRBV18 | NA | CASSPGGGINEQFF | TGTGCCAGCTCACCTGGCGGGGGGATCAATGAGCAGTTCTTC